A single sample gave rise to the 27 T cell receptor beta chains below, sequenced in a study of response to subunit inactivated influenza vaccine. Using its own MiXCR run on the RT-PCR reads, TCRdb lists one record per CDR3 protein. Of about 520,000 distinct CDR3 sequences listed, about 25% are singletons. Sequencing was performed on CD4+ T cells sorted from PBMCs, taken around 5 days after vaccination. The receptors derive from a man aged 50 or older who received an inactivated influenza vaccine.

This clonotype turned up a few times. V gene TRBV5-1 combines with J gene TRBJ2-1; D is undetermined. From germline, CDR1 is SGHRS and CDR2 YFSETQ. The CDR3 consists of 12 residues. The V and J ends lost 7 bases and 10 bases respectively, with 15 bases between them. The CDR3 reads CASGPGIGEQFF. The CDR3, as DNA: TGCGCCAGCGGACCCGGTATTGGCGAGCAGTTCTTC. Full variable domain (rest looked up from reference TRBV5-1 and TRBJ2-1): KAGVTQTPRYLIKTRGQQVTLSCSPISGHRSVSWYQQTPGQGLQFLFEYFSETQRNKGNFPGRFSGRQFSNSRSEMNVSTLELGDSALYLCASGPGIGEQFFGPGTRLTVL.

This chain connects TRBV7-2 to TRBJ2-1, with 10 bases that match TRBD1. With V trimmed by 5 bases and J by 4 bases, 5 bases remained unmatched. The CDR3 extends over 15 amino acids. The germline CDR1 and CDR2 sequences are SGHTA and FQGNSA. The CDR3 DNA reads as TGTGCCAGCAGCCCCCGGGACAGGGGTTACAATGAGCAGTTCTTC. It encodes CASSPRDRGYNEQFF.

CDR3 residues: CASSSGANPGTDTQYF. The CDR3 bases are TGTGCCAGCAGCTCAGGGGCTAACCCCGGTACAGATACGCAGTATTTT. J is TRBJ2-3 and V is TRBV7-3; perhaps TRBD1 as D (6 bases). Trimming pared 4 bases from V and 3 bases from J, leaving 17 bases between. The CDR3 sequence is 16 residues long. Germline CDR1 is SGHTA and CDR2 is FQGTGA.

Notes on this clonotype: It is likely a read error, because the conserved phenylalanine at the end of the CDR3 is missing. The chain couples TRBV6-1 to TRBJ2-1, with unresolved D. Germline values: CDR1 MNHNS, CDR2 SASEGT. This CDR3 is built from 13 residues. Trimming took off 5 bases at V and 6 bases at J, with 11 bases between the two ends. The CDR3 sequence is CASSPPVVNEQFI. The CDR3 region has the DNA TGTGCCAGCAGTCCGCCAGTGGTCAATGAGCAGTTCATC.

The chain recombines TRBV15 with TRBJ2-5, with 14 bases identical to TRBD2. Germline V gene data show CDR1 as LNHNV and CDR2 as YYDKDF (reference sequence). With V trimmed by 2 bases and J by 4 bases, 9 bases remained unmatched. This CDR3 comprises 18 residues. CDR3 loop: CATSRSLLTSGGAETQYF. The CDR3 bases are TGTGCCACCAGCAGATCCCTCCTGACTAGCGGGGGGGCAGAGACCCAGTACTTC.

This chain connects TRBV20-1 to TRBJ1-1; TRBD1 matches at 7 bases. V was pared by 6 bases and J by 6 bases, with 16 bases of the junction left unmatched. This CDR3 is built from 15 residues. Germline V gene sequence: CDR1 DFQATT, CDR2 SNEGSKA (reference sequence). The CDR3 here is CSATGTSWRFAEAFF. Written as DNA, the CDR3 is TGCAGTGCGACAGGGACATCTTGGAGGTTCGCTGAAGCTTTCTTT.

The chain is built from TRBV10-1 and TRBJ2-7; D is undetermined. The ends were cut back, 6 bases at V and 4 bases at J, with 16 bases in the middle. Germline V gene data show CDR1 as WNHNN and CDR2 as SYGVQD (reference sequence). The CDR3 contains 14 residues. CDR3 protein: CASRVSREIYEQYF. In DNA, the CDR3 is TGCGCCAGCAGAGTAAGCCGTGAGATTTACGAGCAGTACTTC.

J is TRBJ1-4 and V is TRBV28; D gene unclear. This CDR3 comprises 15 residues. V was clipped by 6 bases and J by 0 bases, with 11 bases between them. In germline, CDR1 is MDHEN, CDR2 SYDVKM. CDR3 sequence (DNA): TGTGCCAGCAGGCAAACTCAGGCAACTAATGAAAAACTGTTTTTT. Amino acids: CASRQTQATNEKLFF.

This clonotype was found a few times. V usage is TRBV20-1 and J usage is TRBJ1-4; D uncertain. The CDR3 consists of 10 residues. Germline V gives CDR1 DFQATT, CDR2 SNEGSKA (reference sequence). Trimming removed 3 bases from V and 8 bases from J, with 4 bases in between. The CDR3 protein is CSASGEKLFF. In nucleotides, the CDR3 is TGCAGTGCTAGTGGGGAAAAACTGTTTTTT.

The chain has TRBV5-1 and TRBJ2-1, with 8 bases matching TRBD2. CDR1 SGHRS and CDR2 YFSETQ come from the germline V gene. The CDR3 is 16 amino acids. V gave up 0 bases and J gave up 4 bases; unmatched junction bases: 6. The CDR3, as DNA: TGCGCCAGCAGCTTGGGTACGGGAGGGCCTTACAATGAGCAGTTCTTC. Its protein product is CASSLGTGGPYNEQFF.

The J gene is TRBJ1-6, the V gene TRBV15; D is ambiguous. Per the germline V gene, CDR1 is LNHNV and CDR2 is YYDKDF (reference sequence). The V and J ends lost 1 base and 0 bases respectively, with 10 bases between them. The CDR3 length is 17 residues. The CDR3 protein is CATSRVAVSSYNSPLHF. CDR3 DNA sequence: TGTGCCACCAGCAGAGTTGCGGTGAGCTCCTATAATTCACCCCTCCACTTT. The variable domain in full, with the rest retrieved from reference TRBV15 and TRBJ1-6, is DAMVIQNPRYQVTQFGKPVTLSCSQTLNHNVMYWYQQKSSQAPKLLFHYYDKDFNNEADTPDNFQSRRPNTSFCFLDIRSPGLGDTAMYLCATSRVAVSSYNSPLHFGNGTRLTVT.

This clonotype showed up just once. The rearrangement joins TRBV28 to TRBJ2-1, with D possibly called TRBD1 or TRBD2 (5 bases each). V was pared by 1 base and J by 7 bases, with 11 bases between. The CDR3 loop spans 14 amino acids. Looked up from germline, CDR1 is MDHEN and CDR2 is SYDVKM. DNA for the CDR3: TGTGCCAGCAGTTTATATGGGGGTACGAATGAGCAGTTCTTC. Its protein product is CASSLYGGTNEQFF.

The count of this clonotype is one. The rearrangement links TRBV12-3 or TRBV12-4 to TRBJ2-3, with 12 bases lining up with TRBD2. J lost 5 bases, V lost 5 bases, and 8 bases had no gene match. The CDR3 is made up of 16 amino acids. CDR3 DNA sequence: TGTGCCAGCAGTAAACGACTAGCGGGGGTGGGAGATACGCAGTATTTT. Protein sequence: CASSKRLAGVGDTQYF.

This chain joins TRBV5-1 and TRBJ2-3; 10 nucleotides match TRBD2. Germline trimming cut 4 bases from V and 5 bases from J; bases unmatched to any gene: 4. Germline V gene data show CDR1 as SGHRS and CDR2 as YFSETQ. CDR3 length equals 14 residues. The CDR3 loop reads CASSASGGGDTQYF. DNA of the CDR3: TGCGCCAGCAGCGCGAGCGGGGGGGGAGATACGCAGTATTTT.

There are a few counts of this clonotype. The rearrangement uses TRBV20-1 and TRBJ2-1; 11 positions agree with TRBD2. The V segment lost 5 bases and the J segment 4 bases; nucleotides outside the gene matches: 7. This CDR3 has 15 residues. Per germline, CDR1 DFQATT and CDR2 SNEGSKA (reference sequence). DNA of the CDR3: TGCAGTGCTCTAGCGGGAGGCTTCGCTTACAATGAGCAGTTCTTC. Protein sequence: CSALAGGFAYNEQFF.

This chain links TRBV7-2 with TRBJ2-1; D unclear. V lost 2 bases and J 8 bases, leaving 10 bases between the germline ends. The CDR3 runs 13 residues. Looked up from germline, CDR1 is SGHTA and CDR2 is FQGNSA. CDR3 sequence: CASSLQLRDEQFF. CDR3 nucleotides: TGTGCCAGCAGCTTACAGCTACGCGATGAGCAGTTCTTC. The full variable domain, in which reference TRBV7-2 and TRBJ2-1 provide the parts outside the CDR3, is GAGVSQSPSNKVTEKGKDVELRCDPISGHTALYWYRQSLGQGLEFLIYFQGNSAPDKSGLPSDRFSAERTGGSVSTLTIQRTQQEDSAVYLCASSLQLRDEQFFGPGTRLTVL.

J is TRBJ1-5 and V is TRBV29-1; 9 bases fit TRBD1. The V segment lost 7 bases and the J segment 4 bases; nucleotides outside the gene matches: 5. Looked up from germline, CDR1 is SQVTM and CDR2 is ANQGSEA. The CDR3 contains 13 residues. CDR3 nucleotides: TGCAGCGCAGGGACAGGGTTTAATCAGCCCCAGCATTTT. Translation gives CSAGTGFNQPQHF. Supplemented by reference TRBV29-1 and TRBJ1-5, the full variable domain reads SAVISQKPSRDICQRGTSLTIQCQVDSQVTMMFWYRQQPGQSLTLIATANQGSEATYESGFVIDKFPISRPNLTFSTLTVSNMSPEDSSIYLCSAGTGFNQPQHFGDGTRLSIL.

The chain employs TRBV14 and TRBJ2-1; D might be TRBD2 (6 bases). V lost 0 bases, J lost 2 bases, and 11 bases lay in between. Germline V gene lookup returns CDR1 SGHDN and CDR2 FVKESK. The CDR3 has 16 amino acids. CDR3 region: CASSQDLGLTYNEQFF. The CDR3 DNA sequence: TGTGCCAGCAGCCAAGATCTGGGACTTACCTACAATGAGCAGTTCTTC.

This clonotype came up many times. The chain employs TRBV29-1 and TRBJ2-5; D is perhaps TRBD1 (5 bases). Trimming shortened V by 1 base and J by 2 bases, and 17 bases separated the two germline ends. Germline V gene sequence: CDR1 SQVTM, CDR2 ANQGSEA. CDR3 length equals 16 residues. CDR3 nucleotide sequence: TGCAGCGTTGAAGTCGGCCCCGGACACGAACAAGAGACCCAGTACTTC. Encoded protein: CSVEVGPGHEQETQYF.

This chain joins TRBV4-1 and TRBJ1-3, with a tentative D call TRBD1 (5 bases). Trimming stripped 1 base from V and 1 base from J, with 11 bases between. The germline V gene has CDR1 MGHRA and CDR2 YSYEKL. CDR3 length: 16 amino acids. The DNA of the CDR3 is TGCGCCAGCAGCCAAGTAGGGGCAGCTTCTGGAAACACCATATATTTT. It codes for CASSQVGAASGNTIYF.

The chain joins TRBV7-2 to TRBJ2-7; possibly TRBD2 for D (5 bases). From germline, CDR1 is SGHTA and CDR2 FQGNSA. The CDR3 has 16 amino acids. Trimming shortened V by 6 bases and J by 4 bases, and 22 bases separated the two germline ends. Written as DNA, the CDR3 is TGTGCCAGCAGGGAGGTCTACAAGCCCGCCGGGTACGAGCAGTACTTC. It is translated as CASREVYKPAGYEQYF.

The gene calls are TRBV5-1 and TRBJ2-3; TRBD1 agrees at 8 bases. This CDR3 contains 15 residues. V gave up 0 bases and J gave up 4 bases; unmatched junction bases: 4. The germline V gene has CDR1 SGHRS and CDR2 YFSETQ. CDR3 nucleotides: TGCGCCAGCAGCTTGGCCGGGACAGGAGCAGATACGCAGTATTTT. It is translated as CASSLAGTGADTQYF.

This clonotype was observed once. V is TRBV5-1 and J is TRBJ2-6; D remains unclear. V was cut by 2 bases and J by 2 bases, with 8 bases left in between. The CDR3 is 15 residues long. Germline CDR1 reads SGHRS; CDR2 reads YFSETQ. The CDR3 DNA is TGCGCCAGCAGCTTCCAGTTAACTGGGGCCAACGTCCTGACTTTC. Encoded protein: CASSFQLTGANVLTF.

This clonotype was observed a handful of times. The chain employs TRBV20-1 and TRBJ2-7; 11 bases fit TRBD1. This CDR3 comprises 13 residues. With V trimmed by 5 bases and J by 4 bases, 4 bases remained unmatched. CDR1 is DFQATT, CDR2 SNEGSKA, per germline (reference sequence). The CDR3 DNA follows: TGCAGTGCTGGGACAGGGGGAGGGTACGAGCAGTACTTC. This encodes CSAGTGGGYEQYF.

This chain uses TRBV5-1 with TRBJ2-1, with no clear D. The CDR3 runs 16 residues. The germline gives CDR1 SGHRS, CDR2 YFSETQ. V was shortened by 0 bases and J by 0 bases, with 10 bases between the two germline ends. DNA for the CDR3: TGCGCCAGCAGCTTGGCCTGGGGTAACTCCTACAATGAGCAGTTCTTC. Amino acid sequence: CASSLAWGNSYNEQFF.

The chain joins TRBV3-1 to TRBJ1-1; 9 positions match TRBD1. This CDR3 is 15 amino acids long. The germline V gene has CDR1 LGHDT and CDR2 YNNKEL (reference sequence). After removal of 4 bases from V and 4 bases from J, the junction contained 7 bases not matched to a gene. This CDR3 reads CASSPGTGLGTEAFF. CDR3 DNA: TGTGCCAGCAGCCCCGGGACAGGGTTAGGCACTGAAGCTTTCTTT.

This clonotype was counted a few times. CDR3 in amino acids: CASSSGLDNSPLHF. The DNA of the CDR3 is TGTGCCAGCAGCTCTGGACTGGATAATTCACCCCTCCACTTT. The chain carries TRBV7-2 and TRBJ1-6; D is undetermined. CDR3 length: 14 amino acids. Germline CDR1 SGHTA, CDR2 FQGNSA. V lost 4 bases to trimming and J lost 5 bases, with 9 bases between them.